The sequence of this T cell receptor (beta chain) was determined in a study of blood T cell repertoires in COVID-19. On the study more broadly: The cDNA or gDNA used as material had been derived from T cells, B-cell-depleted T cells, or PBMCs.

Trimming removed 0 bases from V and 5 bases from J, with 13 bases in between. There are 15 residues in the CDR3. The germline V gene has CDR1 LGHDT and CDR2 YNNKEL (reference sequence). TCRdb's table, derived via immunoSEQ multiplex PCR, lists solely in-frame clones and lacks some. Counted here are 120,000 or so clones, roughly 88% occurring once; the ten biggest clones make up around 4.7%. Sequencing input: peripheral blood. The chain uses TRBV3-1 (or the pseudogene TRBV3-2) and TRBJ1-1, with D possibly TRBD1 on 5 matching bases. This sequence originates from a man aged 35 to 55 with acute or convalescent COVID-19. CDR3 sequence reads: CASSQDSWGETEAFF. CDR3 nucleotide sequence: TGTGCCAGCAGCCAAGATTCATGGGGGGAAACTGAAGCTTTCTTT.